These T cell receptor beta chains were read from a single sample in a study of blood T cell repertoires in COVID-19. Clones were sequenced by immunoSEQ multiplex PCR, and TCRdb holds only the in-frame ones, with some missing. The sample lists fewer than 90,000 clones, about 87% occurring once. The specimen sequenced was peripheral blood. These receptors were collected from a woman older than 75 with active COVID-19. Both conserved end residues are part of each CDR3. Fields, in order: D gene, J gene, clone size, V gene, CDR3 protein, CDR3 DNA. The D gene is left open where the match is weak. Only part of the rows carry a size: once, few, many, or a class if the clone is expanded.

TRBD2	TRBJ2-5	few	TRBV12-5	CASGLRTGLAGVVTQYF	TGTGCTAGTGGTCTACGGACGGGACTAGCGGGAGTCGTGACCCAGTACTTC
TRBD2	TRBJ2-5	NA	TRBV2	CASSGETGGSGETQYF	TGTGCCAGCAGTGGGGAGACGGGCGGGAGTGGGGAGACCCAGTACTTC
TRBD1	TRBJ2-3	NA	TRBV10-3	CAISRDRGPNTQYF	TGTGCCATCAGTCGGGACAGGGGCCCAAATACGCAGTATTTT
NA	TRBJ2-5	NA	TRBV11-2	CASSISGEQETQYF	TGTGCCAGCAGTATAAGTGGGGAGCAAGAGACCCAGTACTTC
NA	TRBJ2-2	NA	TRBV5-5	CASTMAPGGHGELFF	TGTGCCAGCACCATGGCACCAGGGGGGCACGGGGAGCTGTTTTTT
TRBD1	TRBJ1-1	NA	TRBV28	CASSFPTGVPEAFF	TGTGCCAGCAGTTTCCCCACAGGGGTTCCTGAAGCTTTCTTT
NA	TRBJ2-7	NA	TRBV6-1	CASSERSKSHEQYF	TGTGCCAGCAGTGAACGAAGCAAGAGTCACGAGCAGTACTTC
TRBD1	TRBJ2-7	NA	TRBV5-5	CASSLAFGTGLYEQYF	TGTGCCAGCAGCTTGGCCTTTGGGACAGGGTTATACGAGCAGTACTTC
TRBD1	TRBJ2-7	NA	TRBV24-1	CATSDAGTGYDQEQYF	TGTGCCACCAGTGATGCCGGGACAGGGTATGACCAGGAGCAGTACTTC
NA	TRBJ2-7	NA	TRBV28	CASRYYYEQYF	TGTGCCAGCAGGTATTACTACGAGCAGTACTTC
NA	TRBJ2-7	once	TRBV2	CASSVAGMDEQYF	TGTGCCAGCAGTGTTGCAGGGATGGACGAGCAGTACTTC
NA	TRBJ2-3	NA	TRBV6-2/TRBV6-3	CASSPGDPRTDTQYF	TGTGCCAGCAGCCCTGGAGACCCTCGCACAGATACGCAGTATTTT